These T cell receptor beta chains were read from a single sample in a study of blood T cells in healthy people across ages. TCRdb re-called the 5' RACE reads with MiXCR, one entry per CDR3 protein. Of about 1.5 million distinct CDR3 sequences in the sample, less than 45% were seen once. The specimen was blood. Receptor source: a woman aged 18-30 years in good health. Both conserved end residues are part of each CDR3.

TRBJ2-7	TRBV20-1	CSARGGGTYEQYF
TRBJ2-2	TRBV5-6	CASSLVDDTGELFF
TRBJ1-2	TRBV27	CASRTGTGGNGYTF
TRBJ2-1	TRBV6-2/TRBV6-3	CASRPSGREDEQFF
TRBJ1-2	TRBV12-3/TRBV12-4	CASSLDINYGYTF
TRBJ1-4	TRBV28	CASTAVATNEKLFF
TRBJ2-2	TRBV20-1	CSARGSLAGTGELFF
NA	TRBV25-1	CASTRDYMDEQYF
TRBJ2-1	TRBV29-1	CSGRQGGKGEQFF
TRBJ2-7	TRBV29-1	CSVGPRTGVYEQYF
TRBJ2-1	TRBV29-1	CSVVTSGYNEQFF
TRBJ1-6	TRBV28	CASSRRGAYPLHF
TRBJ1-1	TRBV6-6	CASSTLTGGRNTEAFF
TRBJ1-1	TRBV20-1	CSATLIKIGTEAFF
TRBJ2-7	TRBV27	CASSPSSSRYYEQYF
TRBJ1-1	TRBV2	CASVMEMNTEAFF
TRBJ2-1	TRBV5-1	CASSPRDRFANEQFF
TRBJ2-7	TRBV4-2	CASSQDSGSRYEQYF
TRBJ2-5	TRBV7-9	CASSPTVNEQYF
TRBJ1-1	TRBV7-9	CASSTSLHTEAFF
TRBJ1-1	TRBV2	CASSEQGALNTEAFF
TRBJ2-1	TRBV11-2	CASSGKQGEDEQFF
TRBJ1-1	TRBV9	CASSVGLGENTEAFF
TRBJ2-7	TRBV9	CASSVIPSYEQYF